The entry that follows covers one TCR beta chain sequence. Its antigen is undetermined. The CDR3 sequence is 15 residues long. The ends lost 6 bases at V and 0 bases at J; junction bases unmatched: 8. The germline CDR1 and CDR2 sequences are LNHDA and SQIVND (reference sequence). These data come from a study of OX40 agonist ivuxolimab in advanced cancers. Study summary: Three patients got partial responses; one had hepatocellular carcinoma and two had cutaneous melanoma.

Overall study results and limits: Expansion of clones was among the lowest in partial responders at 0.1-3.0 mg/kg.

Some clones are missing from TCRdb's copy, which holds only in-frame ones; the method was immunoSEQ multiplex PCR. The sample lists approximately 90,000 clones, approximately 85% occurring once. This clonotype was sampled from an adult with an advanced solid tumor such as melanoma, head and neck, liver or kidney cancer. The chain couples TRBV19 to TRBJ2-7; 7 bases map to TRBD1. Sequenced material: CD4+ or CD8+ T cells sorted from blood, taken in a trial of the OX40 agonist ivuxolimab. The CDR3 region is CASSLNRGDSYEQYF. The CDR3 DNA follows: TGTGCCAGTAGCCTGAACAGGGGAGACTCCTACGAGCAGTACTTC.